A single sample gave rise to the 28 T cell receptor beta chains below, sequenced in a study of T cells in tuberculosis. Method: immunoSEQ multiplex PCR; TCRdb's copy keeps in-frame clones and lacks some. The repertoire consists of about 38,000 clones, with approximately 95% occurring once and the leading ten covering about 4.7%. The time point here: new active TB diagnosis, blood taken before or within 7 days of starting treatment. This sample comprised PBMCs, obtained at tuberculosis diagnosis. The receptors were sampled from an adult with tuberculosis.

The chain carries TRBV5-1 and TRBJ1-3, with TRBD1 as a possible D gene (6 bases). V lost 4 bases and J lost 0, with 14 bases in between. Germline CDR1 reads SGHRS; CDR2 reads YFSETQ. The CDR3 spans 16 residues. The CDR3 nucleotides read TGCGCCAGCAGCCCAGGACAGTTTCACTCTGGAAACACCATATATTTT. The encoded protein is CASSPGQFHSGNTIYF.

V and J are TRBV6-1 and TRBJ2-1; TRBD1 is a possible D gene (6 bases). Per the germline V gene, CDR1 is MNHNS and CDR2 is SASEGT. The CDR3 loop spans 15 amino acids. The V and J ends lost 5 bases and 4 bases respectively, with 15 bases between them. In nucleotides, the CDR3 is TGTGCCAGCAGTCAACAGGGAAACGTTTACAATGAGCAGTTCTTC. This gives the protein CASSQQGNVYNEQFF.

J is TRBJ2-6 and V is TRBV5-1, with 8 bases matching TRBD1. CDR1 and CDR2 (germline): SGHRS, YFSETQ. The CDR3 runs 18 residues. The V and J ends lost 4 bases and 0 bases, in that order; junction bases with no gene match: 9. CDR3 residues: CASSTMGQVNSGANVLTF. In nucleotides, the CDR3 is TGCGCCAGCAGCACCATGGGACAGGTTAACTCTGGGGCCAACGTCCTGACTTTC.

This chain joins TRBV5-1 and TRBJ2-2; D perhaps matches TRBD2 (7 bases). V was pared by 2 bases and J by 6 bases, with 20 bases between. CDR1 and CDR2 from the germline V gene are SGHRS and YFSETQ. This CDR3 has 17 residues. CDR3 sequence (DNA): TGCGCCAGCAGCTTCCCCAGCTTGCGGGGGCAATCCGGGGAGCTGTTTTTT. It is translated as CASSFPSLRGQSGELFF. The full variable domain, in which reference TRBV5-1 and TRBJ2-2 provide the parts outside the CDR3, is KAGVTQTPRYLIKTRGQQVTLSCSPISGHRSVSWYQQTPGQGLQFLFEYFSETQRNKGNFPGRFSGRQFSNSRSEMNVSTLELGDSALYLCASSFPSLRGQSGELFFGEGSRLTVL.

The V gene is TRBV6-1, the J gene TRBJ2-3; D is unclear. The CDR3 runs to 15 residues. V was clipped by 4 bases and J by 0 bases, with 11 bases between them. Per germline, CDR1 MNHNS and CDR2 SASEGT. The CDR3 region has the DNA TGTGCCAGCAGTGGTGAGAGATTTAGCACAGATACGCAGTATTTT. Amino acid sequence: CASSGERFSTDTQYF.

The chain joins TRBV7-2 to TRBJ1-5; possibly TRBD1 for D (5 bases). V lost 1 base to trimming and J lost 7 bases, with 14 bases between them. CDR3 length: 15 amino acids. CDR1 SGHTA and CDR2 FQGNSA come from the germline V gene. The CDR3 is CASSLESGGRQPQHF. The CDR3 DNA follows: TGTGCCAGCAGCTTAGAATCGGGGGGACGGCAGCCCCAGCATTTT.

V usage is TRBV15 and J usage is TRBJ1-4, with a tentative D call TRBD1 (5 bases). The CDR3 contains 15 residues. Per the germline V gene, CDR1 is LNHNV and CDR2 is YYDKDF (reference sequence). V was shortened by 5 bases and J by 7 bases, with 17 bases between the two germline ends. The CDR3: CATSETARESEKLFF. CDR3 sequence (DNA): TGTGCCACCAGCGAGACGGCCAGGGAAAGTGAAAAACTGTTTTTT.

The chain uses TRBV7-3 and TRBJ1-2, with 7 nucleotides matching TRBD1. CDR3 length equals 13 residues. V lost 5 bases, J lost 8 bases, and 8 bases stayed unmatched. Germline V gene data show CDR1 as SGHTA and CDR2 as FQGTGA. The CDR3 coding sequence is TGTGCCAGCAGCCGAGAAGGGGGCTACGGCTACACCTTC. Its translation is CASSREGGYGYTF.

J is TRBJ2-7 and V is TRBV19, with D possibly matching TRBD1 (6 bases). Germline-derived CDR1 and CDR2 are LNHDA and SQIVND (reference sequence). The CDR3 runs to 12 residues. V lost 10 bases and J lost 1, with 11 bases in between. CDR3 sequence reads: CATLDSSYEQYF. Written as DNA, the CDR3 is TGTGCCACCCTGGACAGTTCCTACGAGCAGTACTTC.

The chain is built from TRBV2 and TRBJ2-1; D is ambiguous. Deletions cut 3 bases from V and 4 bases from J, with 7 bases between. Germline lookup yields CDR1 SNHLY and CDR2 FYNNEI. This CDR3 comprises 13 residues. The CDR3: CASSDSPYNEQFF. CDR3 DNA: TGTGCCAGCAGTGATAGTCCGTACAATGAGCAGTTCTTC.

This chain links TRBV5-5 with TRBJ2-7, with TRBD1 matching over 7 bases. This CDR3 has 20 residues. The germline gives CDR1 SGHKS, CDR2 YYEKEE (reference sequence). Trimming removed 4 bases from V and 0 bases from J; junction bases left unmatched: 22. CDR3 loop: CASSGHRDRLLHHSSYEQYF. The CDR3, as DNA: TGTGCCAGCAGCGGCCACCGGGACAGATTACTCCACCACAGCTCCTACGAGCAGTACTTC.

The chain carries TRBV2 and TRBJ2-7; the match to TRBD1 covers 8 bases. The germline V gene has CDR1 SNHLY and CDR2 FYNNEI. The CDR3 is made up of 14 amino acids. J gave up 3 bases and V 7 bases, and 8 bases lay outside the gene matches. In nucleotides, the CDR3 is TGTGCCAGCACAAGACAGGGGCTTAACTACGAGCAGTACTTC. Translating it yields CASTRQGLNYEQYF.

This chain links TRBV4-3 with TRBJ2-5; 8 bases are shared with TRBD2. CDR1 is LGHNA, CDR2 YSLEER, per germline. The CDR3 runs to 18 residues. V dropped 0 bases and J dropped 4; count of bases not matched to a gene: 13. The CDR3 nucleotides read TGCGCCAGCAGCCAAGATTGGGCCCTCCGGGGGGGCTTAGAGACCCAGTACTTC. Translation: CASSQDWALRGGLETQYF.

The rearrangement links TRBV5-1 to TRBJ1-2; D remains ambiguous. This CDR3 is built from 15 residues. V was pared by 4 bases and J by 3 bases, with 16 bases between. Germline V lookup: CDR1 SGHRS, CDR2 YFSETQ. The CDR3 region has the DNA TGCGCCAGCAGCGCCCGGACGGAGAGGGACTATGGCTACACCTTC. Translating gives CASSARTERDYGYTF.

The rearrangement joins TRBV6-1 to TRBJ2-3, with 7 nucleotides matching TRBD2. Germline-derived CDR1 and CDR2 are MNHNS and SASEGT. With 2 bases clipped from V and 0 bases from J, the junction kept 5 bases outside the gene matches. The CDR3 has 16 amino acids. For the CDR3, the DNA is TGTGCCAGCAGTGAAAGACTAGCAGTTAGCACAGATACGCAGTATTTT. Protein: CASSERLAVSTDTQYF.

The chain recombines TRBV6-5 with TRBJ2-7, with a weak D call TRBD1 (6 bases). Germline V lookup: CDR1 MNHEY, CDR2 SVGAGI. The CDR3 sequence is 15 residues long. Between the trimmed V and J ends, which lost 2 bases and 1 base, there was a span of 12 bases. As DNA, the CDR3 is TGTGCCAGCAGTTACGAGTCAGGGGAGTCCTACGAGCAGTACTTC. Residues: CASSYESGESYEQYF.

V gene TRBV19 combines with J gene TRBJ1-2, with 8 bases identical to TRBD1. The CDR3 length is 13 residues. In germline, CDR1 is LNHDA, CDR2 SQIVND (reference sequence). The junction had 5 bases not matched to a gene; V was cut back by 7 bases and J by 4 bases. CDR3 DNA sequence: TGTGCCAGTACTGGACAGGGCCTCTATGGCTACACCTTC. Its translation is CASTGQGLYGYTF.

This rearrangement joins TRBV6-1 to TRBJ1-3, with D uncertain. Between the trimmed V and J ends, which lost 0 bases and 0 bases, there was a span of 9 bases. The germline V gene encodes CDR1 MNHNS and CDR2 SASEGT. This CDR3 is 16 amino acids long. The CDR3 reads CASSEARPGSGNTIYF. Here the CDR3 DNA reads TGTGCCAGCAGTGAAGCGCGCCCAGGCTCTGGAAACACCATATATTTT.

The chain links TRBV5-1 to TRBJ1-1; weak D call: TRBD1 (6 bases). Germline loops: CDR1 SGHRS, CDR2 YFSETQ. CDR3 length: 15 amino acids. V was clipped by 4 bases and J by 3 bases, with 16 bases between them. CDR3 residues: CASSVSTGRDTEAFF. CDR3 nucleotide sequence: TGCGCCAGCAGCGTCTCCACAGGGCGGGACACTGAAGCTTTCTTT.

The CDR3 sequence: CASSFGGANYGYTF. CDR3 coding DNA: TGCGCCAGCAGCTTTGGAGGAGCTAACTATGGCTACACCTTC. V usage is TRBV5-1 and J usage is TRBJ1-2; no firm D call. The V and J ends lost 2 bases and 0 bases respectively, with 8 bases between them. Germline V CDR1 and CDR2: SGHRS, YFSETQ. There are 14 residues in the CDR3.

The gene calls are TRBV5-1 and TRBJ1-1; possibly TRBD1 for D (5 bases). The germline gives CDR1 SGHRS, CDR2 YFSETQ. The CDR3 consists of 14 residues. V lost 1 base and J lost 0, with 7 bases in between. The CDR3 DNA is TGCGCCAGCAGCTTGAAGGGGCTGAACACTGAAGCTTTCTTT. Amino acid sequence: CASSLKGLNTEAFF.

The rearrangement links TRBV19 to TRBJ1-2; 7 positions agree with TRBD1. The V and J ends lost 6 bases and 4 bases, in that order; junction bases with no gene match: 5. The CDR3 contains 13 residues. Germline V CDR1 and CDR2: LNHDA, SQIVND (reference sequence). The CDR3 DNA reads as TGTGCCAGTAGCGAAGGGACAGTCTATGGCTACACCTTC. Translating it yields CASSEGTVYGYTF.

The chain joins TRBV11-3 to TRBJ1-1; no firm D call. The CDR3 sequence is 14 residues long. Deletions cut 2 bases from V and 2 bases from J, with 9 bases between. The germline V gene encodes CDR1 SGHNT and CDR2 YENEEA. DNA for the CDR3: TGTGCCAGCAGCTTAATTGGAGGAAACACTGAAGCTTTCTTT. Its translation: CASSLIGGNTEAFF. Using reference TRBV11-3 and TRBJ1-1 for the parts outside the CDR3, the full variable domain is EAGVVQSPRYKIIEKKQPVAFWCNPISGHNTLYWYLQNLGQGPELLIRYENEEAVDDSQLPKDRFSAERLKGVDSTLKIQPAELGDSAVYLCASSLIGGNTEAFFGQGTRLTVV.

The chain employs TRBV28 and TRBJ2-7; 12 bases map to TRBD2. CDR1 and CDR2 (germline): MDHEN, SYDVKM. This CDR3 contains 18 residues. Germline trimming cut 10 bases from V and 4 bases from J; bases unmatched to any gene: 20. The CDR3 here is CATQGRTSGETRGYEQYF. CDR3 sequence (DNA): TGTGCCACCCAAGGCAGGACTAGCGGGGAAACCCGGGGATACGAGCAGTACTTC.

This sequence joins TRBV28 and TRBJ1-2; 7 bases are shared with TRBD1. This CDR3 comprises 15 residues. Germline V lookup: CDR1 MDHEN, CDR2 SYDVKM. The trim removed 4 bases at V and 3 bases at J, leaving 8 bases unmatched. CDR3 amino acids: CASSSGRGDYYGYTF. The CDR3 DNA sequence: TGTGCCAGCAGTTCCGGCAGGGGGGATTACTATGGCTACACCTTC.

The chain combines TRBV6-5 with TRBJ1-4; perhaps TRBD1 as D (6 bases). From germline, CDR1 is MNHEY and CDR2 SVGAGI. The CDR3 extends over 13 amino acids. V was clipped by 6 bases and J by 4 bases, with 9 bases between them. CDR3 bases: TGTGCCAGCAGGGACAGAGTTAATGAAAAACTGTTTTTT. Translating it yields CASRDRVNEKLFF.

The V gene is TRBV14, the J gene TRBJ2-2; no reliable D call. Trimming pared 0 bases from V and 0 bases from J, leaving 8 bases between. The germline V gene encodes CDR1 SGHDN and CDR2 FVKESK. CDR3 size: 16 residues. The CDR3 region is CASSQDSLSNTGELFF. Here the CDR3 DNA reads TGTGCCAGCAGCCAAGACAGTCTCTCGAACACCGGGGAGCTGTTTTTT. Filled out from reference TRBV14 and TRBJ2-2, the complete variable domain reads EAGVTQFPSHSVIEKGQTVTLRCDPISGHDNLYWYRRVMGKEIKFLLHFVKESKQDESGMPNNRFLAERTGGTYSTLKVQPAELEDSGVYFCASSQDSLSNTGELFFGEGSRLTVL.

The chain is built from TRBV15 and TRBJ1-5, with 8 bases lining up with TRBD1. The CDR3 covers 18 residues. Germline loops: CDR1 LNHNV, CDR2 YYDKDF (reference sequence). The V and J ends lost 5 bases and 2 bases, in that order; junction bases with no gene match: 14. The CDR3 sequence is CATSPEWTGTRGNQPQHF. The CDR3, as DNA: TGTGCCACCAGCCCCGAGTGGACAGGGACCAGGGGCAATCAGCCCCAGCATTTT.